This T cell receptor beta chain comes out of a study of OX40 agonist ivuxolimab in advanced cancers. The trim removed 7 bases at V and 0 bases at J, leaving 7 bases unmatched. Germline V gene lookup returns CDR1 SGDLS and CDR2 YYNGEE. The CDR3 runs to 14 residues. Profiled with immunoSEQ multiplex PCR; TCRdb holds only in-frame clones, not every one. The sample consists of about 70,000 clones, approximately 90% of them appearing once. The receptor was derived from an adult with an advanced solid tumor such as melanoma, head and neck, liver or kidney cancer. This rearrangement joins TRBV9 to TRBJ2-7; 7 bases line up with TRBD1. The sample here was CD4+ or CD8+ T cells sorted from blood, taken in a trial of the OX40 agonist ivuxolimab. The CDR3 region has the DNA TGTGCCAGCTCCCTGGACAGGACCTCCTACGAGCAGTACTTC. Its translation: CASSLDRTSYEQYF.